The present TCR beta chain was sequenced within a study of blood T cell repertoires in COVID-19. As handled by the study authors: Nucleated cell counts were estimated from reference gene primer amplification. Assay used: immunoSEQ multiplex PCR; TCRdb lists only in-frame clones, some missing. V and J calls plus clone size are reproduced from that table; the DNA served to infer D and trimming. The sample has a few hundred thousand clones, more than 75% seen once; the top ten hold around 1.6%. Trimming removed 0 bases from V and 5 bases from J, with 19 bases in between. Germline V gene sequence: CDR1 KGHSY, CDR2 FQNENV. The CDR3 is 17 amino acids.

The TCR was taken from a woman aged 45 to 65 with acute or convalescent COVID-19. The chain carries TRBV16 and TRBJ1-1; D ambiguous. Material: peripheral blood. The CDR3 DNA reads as TGTGCCAGCAGCCAATCGATTGGAGGGTCCCCGATTACTGAAGCTTTCTTT. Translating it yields CASSQSIGGSPITEAFF.